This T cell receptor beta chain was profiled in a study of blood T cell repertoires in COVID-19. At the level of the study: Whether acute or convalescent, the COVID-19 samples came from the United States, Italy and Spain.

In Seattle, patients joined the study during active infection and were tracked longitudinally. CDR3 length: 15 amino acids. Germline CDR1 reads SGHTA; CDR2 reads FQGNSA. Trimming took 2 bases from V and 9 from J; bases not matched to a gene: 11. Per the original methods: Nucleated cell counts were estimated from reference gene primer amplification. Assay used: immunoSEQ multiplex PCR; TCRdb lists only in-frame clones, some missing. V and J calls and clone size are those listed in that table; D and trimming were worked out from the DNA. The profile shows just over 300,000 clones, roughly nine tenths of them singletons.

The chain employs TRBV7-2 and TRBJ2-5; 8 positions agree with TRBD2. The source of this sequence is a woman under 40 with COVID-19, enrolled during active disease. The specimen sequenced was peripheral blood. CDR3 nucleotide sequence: TGTGCCAGCAGCTTATCGCTGCGGGGGGCAGGGGCCCAGTACTTC. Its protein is CASSLSLRGAGAQYF.